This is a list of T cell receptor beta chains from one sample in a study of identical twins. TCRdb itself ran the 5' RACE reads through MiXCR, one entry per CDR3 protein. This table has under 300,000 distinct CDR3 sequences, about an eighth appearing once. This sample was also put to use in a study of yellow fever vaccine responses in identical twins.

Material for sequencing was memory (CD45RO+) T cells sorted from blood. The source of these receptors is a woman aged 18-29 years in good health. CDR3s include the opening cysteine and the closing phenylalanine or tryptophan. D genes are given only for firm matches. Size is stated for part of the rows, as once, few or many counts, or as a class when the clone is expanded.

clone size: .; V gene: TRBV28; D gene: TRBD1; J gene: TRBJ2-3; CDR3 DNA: TGTGCCAGCAGTTTAATGGGGACAGGACGCACAGATACGCAGTATTTT; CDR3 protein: CASSLMGTGRTDTQYF
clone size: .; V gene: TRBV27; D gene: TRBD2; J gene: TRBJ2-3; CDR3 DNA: TGTGCCAGCAGTTTTCGGAGCGGGAGAACAGATACGCAGTATTTT; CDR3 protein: CASSFRSGRTDTQYF
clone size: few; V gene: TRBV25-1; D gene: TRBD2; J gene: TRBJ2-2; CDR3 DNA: TGTGCCAGCAGTGCCCCCGGGAGGGTGAGGGGCACCGGGGAGCTGTTTTTT; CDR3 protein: CASSAPGRVRGTGELFF
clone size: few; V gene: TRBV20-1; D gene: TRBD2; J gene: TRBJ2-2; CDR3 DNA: TGCAGTGCTAGAGATCAGGGAAGTAGCGGGGGGACCGGGGAGCTGTTTTTT; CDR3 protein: CSARDQGSSGGTGELFF
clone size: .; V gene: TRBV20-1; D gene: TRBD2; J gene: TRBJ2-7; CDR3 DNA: TGCAGTGCTAGCATTCCAGCGGGGGGCCCCTACGAGCAGTACTTC; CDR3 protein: CSASIPAGGPYEQYF
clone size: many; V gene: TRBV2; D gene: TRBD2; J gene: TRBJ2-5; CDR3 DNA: TGTGCCAGCAGTGAAGGGCGGGGGTTTGAGACCCAGTACTTC; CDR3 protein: CASSEGRGFETQYF
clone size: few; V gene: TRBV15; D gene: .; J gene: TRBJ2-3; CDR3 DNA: TGTGCCACCAGCAGAGATGGGCGGAATACAGATACGCAGTATTTT; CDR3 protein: CATSRDGRNTDTQYF
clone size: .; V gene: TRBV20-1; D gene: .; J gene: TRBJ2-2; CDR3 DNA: TGCAGTGCTCAATCCCTTACCGGGGAGCTGTTTTTT; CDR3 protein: CSAQSLTGELFF
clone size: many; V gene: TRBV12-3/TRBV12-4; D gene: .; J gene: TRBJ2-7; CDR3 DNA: TGTGCCAGCAGTTTTCAAGGAGCTGGGGTTGAGCAGTACTTC; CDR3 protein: CASSFQGAGVEQYF
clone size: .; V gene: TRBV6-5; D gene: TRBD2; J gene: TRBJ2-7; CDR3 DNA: TGTGCCAGCAGTTACCGGGGGGACGAGCAGTACTTC; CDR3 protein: CASSYRGDEQYF
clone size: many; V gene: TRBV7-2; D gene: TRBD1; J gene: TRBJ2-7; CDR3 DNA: TGTGCCAGCAGCGTCCGGGACAGGGACTACGAGCAGTACTTC; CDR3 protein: CASSVRDRDYEQYF
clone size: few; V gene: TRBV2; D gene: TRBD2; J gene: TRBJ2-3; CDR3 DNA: TGTGCCAGCAGTCGAAGACTAGCGGGGGGGACTAGCACAGATACGCAGTATTTT; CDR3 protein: CASSRRLAGGTSTDTQYF
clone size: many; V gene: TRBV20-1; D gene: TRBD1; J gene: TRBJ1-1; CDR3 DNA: TGCAGTGCTAGAGATCACGGTGGGACAGGGGTGGGGGACACTGAAGCTTTCTTT; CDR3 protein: CSARDHGGTGVGDTEAFF
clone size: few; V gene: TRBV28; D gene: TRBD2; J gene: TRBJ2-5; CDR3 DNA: TGTGCCAGCAGTTTATTTGGTTCAGGGAGGGGCGAAGAGACCCAGTACTTC; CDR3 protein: CASSLFGSGRGEETQYF
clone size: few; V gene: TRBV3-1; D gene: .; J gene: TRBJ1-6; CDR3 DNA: TGTGCCAGCAGCCAAGATTTGGGGGCGCCGAATTCACCCCTCCACTTT; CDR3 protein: CASSQDLGAPNSPLHF
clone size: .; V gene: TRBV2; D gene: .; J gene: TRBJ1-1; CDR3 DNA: TGTGCCAGCAGTGGGGCGGTCGGTGAAGCTTTCTTT; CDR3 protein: CASSGAVGEAFF
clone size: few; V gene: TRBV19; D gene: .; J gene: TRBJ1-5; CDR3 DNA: TGTGCCAGTAGTATAACTTATAATCAGCCCCAGCATTTT; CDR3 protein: CASSITYNQPQHF
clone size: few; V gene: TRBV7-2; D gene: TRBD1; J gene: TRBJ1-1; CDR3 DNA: TGTGCCAGCAGCCTCGGGGACAGGATTATGAACACTGAAGCTTTCTTT; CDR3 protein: CASSLGDRIMNTEAFF
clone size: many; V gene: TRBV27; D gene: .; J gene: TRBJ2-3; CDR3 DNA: TGTGCCAGCAGTTGGTCCAGAGGGCGGACATTAGGTGATACGCAGTATTTT; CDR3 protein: CASSWSRGRTLGDTQYF
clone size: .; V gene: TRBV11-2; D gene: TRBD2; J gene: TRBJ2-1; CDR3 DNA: TGTGCCAGCAGCTTAGGACTAGCGGGAGTGGGGATCCTGCTATACAATGAGCAGTTCTTC; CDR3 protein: CASSLGLAGVGILLYNEQFF
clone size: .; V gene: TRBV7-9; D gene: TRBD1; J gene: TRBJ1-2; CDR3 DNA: TGTGCCAGCAGAACCGGGACAGGGCGCTATGGCTACACCTTC; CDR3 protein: CASRTGTGRYGYTF
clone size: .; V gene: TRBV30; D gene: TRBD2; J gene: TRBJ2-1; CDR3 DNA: TGTGCCTGGCAAGACCCCGGACTAGCGGGCGTTTACAATGAGCAGTTCTTC; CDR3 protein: CAWQDPGLAGVYNEQFF
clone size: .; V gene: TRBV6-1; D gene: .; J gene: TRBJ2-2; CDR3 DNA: TGTGCCAGCAGTCCCTTCGGGACGGACACCGGGGAGCTGTTTTTT; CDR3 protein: CASSPFGTDTGELFF
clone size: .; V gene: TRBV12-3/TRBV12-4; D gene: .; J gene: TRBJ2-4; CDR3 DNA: TGTGCCAGCAGTTTAAGTGGGGTACAAAGCATTCAGTACTTC; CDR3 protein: CASSLSGVQSIQYF
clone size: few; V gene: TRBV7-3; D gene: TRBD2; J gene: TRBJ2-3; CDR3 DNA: TGTGCCAGCAGCTTCCTCCTCTTAGCGGGGGGCCTCGAGGATACGCAGTATTTT; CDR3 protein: CASSFLLLAGGLEDTQYF
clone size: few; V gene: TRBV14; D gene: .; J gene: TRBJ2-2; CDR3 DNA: TGTGCCAGCAGCCAAGGGGGGCAAGAATCGAACACCGGGGAGCTGTTTTTT; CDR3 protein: CASSQGGQESNTGELFF
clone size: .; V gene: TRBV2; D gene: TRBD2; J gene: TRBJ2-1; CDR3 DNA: TGTGCCAGCAGTCCTACTAGCGGGGGGGAAAATGAGCAGTTCTTC; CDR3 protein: CASSPTSGGENEQFF
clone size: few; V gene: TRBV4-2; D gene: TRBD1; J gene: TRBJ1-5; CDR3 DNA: TGTGCCAGCAGCCAAGATCAAGGGACAGGGGGTCAGCCCCAGCATTTT; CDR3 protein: CASSQDQGTGGQPQHF
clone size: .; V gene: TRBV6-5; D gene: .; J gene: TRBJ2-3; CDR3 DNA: TGTGCCAGCAGGTCTTACACAGATACGCAGTATTTT; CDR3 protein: CASRSYTDTQYF
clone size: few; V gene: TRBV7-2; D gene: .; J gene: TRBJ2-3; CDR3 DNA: TGTGCCAGCAGCTTTCGGCCCGGAGATACGCAGTATTTT; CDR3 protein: CASSFRPGDTQYF
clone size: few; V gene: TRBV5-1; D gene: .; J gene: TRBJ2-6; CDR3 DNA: TGCGCCAGCAGCCTAAGACAGTCTGGGGCCAACGTCCTGACTTTC; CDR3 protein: CASSLRQSGANVLTF
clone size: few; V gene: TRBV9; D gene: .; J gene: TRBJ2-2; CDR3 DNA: TGTGCCAGCAGCGTAGTTTGGGGCGGGGAGCTGTTTTTT; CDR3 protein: CASSVVWGGELFF
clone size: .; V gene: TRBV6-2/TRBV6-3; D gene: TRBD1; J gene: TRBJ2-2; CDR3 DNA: TGTGCCAGCAGAAAGACAGGGGTCGGGGAGCTGTTTTTT; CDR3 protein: CASRKTGVGELFF
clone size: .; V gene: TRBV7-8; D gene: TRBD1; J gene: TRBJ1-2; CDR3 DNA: TGTGCCAGCAGCCCAGGGACAGGGGCCGGCTACACCTTC; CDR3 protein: CASSPGTGAGYTF
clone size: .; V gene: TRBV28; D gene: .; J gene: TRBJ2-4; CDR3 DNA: TGTGCCAGCAGTTTATTAAGCGGAATCCGAGCCAAAAACATTCAGTACTTC; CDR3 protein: CASSLLSGIRAKNIQYF
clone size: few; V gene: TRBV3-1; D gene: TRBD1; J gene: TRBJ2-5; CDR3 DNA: TGTGCCAGCAGCCTCTCCACCGGGACAGGGCGCCCTTTTCAAGAGACCCAGTACTTC; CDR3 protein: CASSLSTGTGRPFQETQYF
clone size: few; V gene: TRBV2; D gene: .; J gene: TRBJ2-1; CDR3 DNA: TGTGCCAGCAGTGTGATCCCCGTCAATGAGCAGTTCTTC; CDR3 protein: CASSVIPVNEQFF
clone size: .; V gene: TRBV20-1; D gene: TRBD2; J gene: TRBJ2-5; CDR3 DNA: TGCAGTGCTAGAATCGGGGGGGGGCGAGAGACCCAGTACTTC; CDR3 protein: CSARIGGGRETQYF
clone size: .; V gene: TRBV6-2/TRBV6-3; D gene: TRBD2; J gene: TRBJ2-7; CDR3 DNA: TGTGCCAGCAGTTCGGGACTAGTTCTAGGCGAGCAGTACTTC; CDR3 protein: CASSSGLVLGEQYF
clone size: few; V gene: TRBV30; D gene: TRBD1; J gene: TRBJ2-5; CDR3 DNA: TGTGCCTGGGTGAAACAGGGGCGGGAGACCCAGTACTTC; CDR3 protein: CAWVKQGRETQYF
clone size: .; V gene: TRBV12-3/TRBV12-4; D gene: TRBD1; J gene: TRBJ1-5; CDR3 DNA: TGTGCCAGCAGTTTCTACGGACAGGGGACACGGAGCAATCAGCCCCAGCATTTT; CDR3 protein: CASSFYGQGTRSNQPQHF
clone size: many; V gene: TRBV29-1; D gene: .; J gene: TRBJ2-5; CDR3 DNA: TGCAGCGTTGAAAGGAGGGAGACCCAGTACTTC; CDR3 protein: CSVERRETQYF
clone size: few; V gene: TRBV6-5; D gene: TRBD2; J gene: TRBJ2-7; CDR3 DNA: TGTGCCAGCAGTTCCCGACCAGGTCTGCGGGGGGCTTACGAGCAGTACTTC; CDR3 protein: CASSSRPGLRGAYEQYF
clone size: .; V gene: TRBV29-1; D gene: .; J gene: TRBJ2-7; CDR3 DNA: TGCAGCGTTGAAGGTAGGAACTCCTACGAGCAGTACTTC; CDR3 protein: CSVEGRNSYEQYF
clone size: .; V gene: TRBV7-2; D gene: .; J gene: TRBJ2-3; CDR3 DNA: TGTGCCAGCAGCCCAGGAGGGGAAGAGCAGTATTTT; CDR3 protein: CASSPGGEEQYF
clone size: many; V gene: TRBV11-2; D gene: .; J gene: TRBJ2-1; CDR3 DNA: TGTGCCAGCCTAGGACCCGGGGAAATTGTTAATGAGCAGTTCTTC; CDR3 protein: CASLGPGEIVNEQFF
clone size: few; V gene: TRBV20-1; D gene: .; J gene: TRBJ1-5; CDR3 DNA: TGCAGTGCTAAAGGGGTCACCTCGAATCAGCCCCAGCATTTT; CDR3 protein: CSAKGVTSNQPQHF